This entry is about one T cell receptor beta chain. The data were taken from a study of blood T cell repertoires in COVID-19. Overall study context: The United States, Italy and Spain were the sources of the acute and convalescent COVID-19 samples.

Per the study methods: Reference gene primers were amplified, and this amplification served to estimate nucleated cell counts. The repertoire was sequenced with immunoSEQ multiplex PCR; TCRdb's copy has only in-frame clones and lacks some. Clone size and V and J calls were adopted from that table, with D and trimming inferred from the DNA. In the table there are 100,000 to 150,000 clones, 85% of which are singletons. Sequenced: peripheral blood. The receptor was derived from a man older than 75 with active or convalescent COVID-19.

CDR3 nucleotides: TGTGCCAGCAGCCAGGGGGCAGGACACACCATATATTTT. Translated: CASSQGAGHTIYF. This sequence joins TRBV2 and TRBJ1-3, with TRBD1 identical over 8 bases. The germline CDR1 and CDR2 sequences are SNHLY and FYNNEI. The J segment lost 8 bases and the V segment lost 6 bases, leaving 6 bases of the junction unmatched. The length of the CDR3 is 13 residues.